The rows below give T cell receptor beta chains drawn from one sample of a study of tumor-infiltrating lymphocytes in primary liver carcinoma. Each CDR3 protein gets one entry after TCRdb re-called the multiplex PCR reads with MiXCR. The table includes approximately 340,000 distinct CDR3 sequences, 65% detected once. What was sequenced was peripheral blood. Receptors originate from a man aged 40-50 years with primary liver carcinoma and hepatitis B virus infection. Each CDR3 is given with its conserved first and last residue. D genes are given only for firm matches. Rows may omit the clone size; those that give it use once, few, many or a size class.

D: NA; length: 12; V: TRBV28; size: few; CDR3: CASEQGGTEAFF
D: TRBD1; length: 15; V: TRBV6-5; size: NA; CDR3: CASSAQGADTDTQYF
D: NA; length: 15; V: TRBV5-4; size: many; CDR3: CASSLVGAGADTQYF
D: NA; length: 13; V: TRBV11-2; size: NA; CDR3: CANTRGVAGELFF
D: TRBD2; length: 15; V: TRBV6-5; size: NA; CDR3: CATTSVGEGTDTQYF
D: TRBD2; length: 15; V: TRBV6-5; size: NA; CDR3: CTSSKLAGLGNEQFF
D: NA; length: 16; V: TRBV12-3/TRBV12-4; size: NA; CDR3: CASGPPALGVNYGYAF
D: TRBD1; length: 15; V: TRBV6-2/TRBV6-3; size: NA; CDR3: CASSTGGKGNQPQHF
D: NA; length: 14; V: TRBV6-4; size: NA; CDR3: CASSVSRQTGELFF
D: TRBD2; length: 17; V: TRBV11-2; size: NA; CDR3: CASSLAVSGGSYDEQFF
D: NA; length: 13; V: TRBV29-1; size: many; CDR3: CSVGGAGNTEAFF